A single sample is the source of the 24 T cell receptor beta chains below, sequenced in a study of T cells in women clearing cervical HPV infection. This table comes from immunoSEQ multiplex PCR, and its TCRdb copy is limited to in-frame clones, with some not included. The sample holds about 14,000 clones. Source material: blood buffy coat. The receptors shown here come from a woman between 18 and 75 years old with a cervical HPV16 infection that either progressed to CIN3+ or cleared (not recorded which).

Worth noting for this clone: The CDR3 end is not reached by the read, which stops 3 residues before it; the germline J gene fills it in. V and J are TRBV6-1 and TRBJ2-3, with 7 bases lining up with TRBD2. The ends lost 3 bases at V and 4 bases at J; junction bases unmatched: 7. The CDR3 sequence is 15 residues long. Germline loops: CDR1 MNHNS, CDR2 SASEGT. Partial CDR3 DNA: TGTGCCAGCAGTGACGGCGGGAGCGGTGCAGATACG. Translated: CASSDGGSGADT. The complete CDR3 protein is CASSDGGSGADTQYF.

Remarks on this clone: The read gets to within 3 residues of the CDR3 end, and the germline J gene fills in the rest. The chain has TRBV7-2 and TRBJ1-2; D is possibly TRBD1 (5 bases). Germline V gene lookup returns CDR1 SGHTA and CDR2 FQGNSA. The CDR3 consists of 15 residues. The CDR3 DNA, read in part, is TGTGCCAGCAGCGGAAGGGACTACCACACAGATACC. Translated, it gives CASSGRDYHTDT. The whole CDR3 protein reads CASSGRDYHTDTYTF.

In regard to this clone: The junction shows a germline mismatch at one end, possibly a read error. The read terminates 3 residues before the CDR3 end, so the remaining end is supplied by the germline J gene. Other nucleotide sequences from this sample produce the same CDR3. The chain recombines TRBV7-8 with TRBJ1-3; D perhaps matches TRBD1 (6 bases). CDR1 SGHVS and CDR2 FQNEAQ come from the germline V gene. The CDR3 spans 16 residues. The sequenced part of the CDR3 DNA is TGTGCCACCCTGCCCTGGAACAGGGTATTTAGAAACACA. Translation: CATLPWNRVFRNT. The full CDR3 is CATLPWNRVFRNTIYF.

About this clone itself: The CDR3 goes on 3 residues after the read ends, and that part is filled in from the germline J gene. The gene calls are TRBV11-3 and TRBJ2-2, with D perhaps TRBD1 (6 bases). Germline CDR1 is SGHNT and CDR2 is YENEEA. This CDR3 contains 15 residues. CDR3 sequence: CASSLDGDINSPLFF. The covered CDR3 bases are TGTGCCAGCAGCTTAGATGGGGACATTAATTCACCG.

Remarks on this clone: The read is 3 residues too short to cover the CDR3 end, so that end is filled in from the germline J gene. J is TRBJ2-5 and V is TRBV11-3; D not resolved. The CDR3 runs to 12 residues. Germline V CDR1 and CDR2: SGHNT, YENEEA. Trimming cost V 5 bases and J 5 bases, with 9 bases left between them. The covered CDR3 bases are TGTGCCAGCAGCCAAGGCTGGGAGACC. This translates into CASSQGWET. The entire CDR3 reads CASSQGWETQYF.

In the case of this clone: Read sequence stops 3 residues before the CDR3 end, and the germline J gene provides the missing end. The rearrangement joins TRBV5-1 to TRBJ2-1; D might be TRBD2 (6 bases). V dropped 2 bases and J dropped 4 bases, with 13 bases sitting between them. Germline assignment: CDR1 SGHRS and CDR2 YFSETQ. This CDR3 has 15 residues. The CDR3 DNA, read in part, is TGCGCCAGCAGCTTCCAGCGGGTGGGTTACAATGAG. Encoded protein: CASSFQRVGYNE. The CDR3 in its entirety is CASSFQRVGYNEQFF.

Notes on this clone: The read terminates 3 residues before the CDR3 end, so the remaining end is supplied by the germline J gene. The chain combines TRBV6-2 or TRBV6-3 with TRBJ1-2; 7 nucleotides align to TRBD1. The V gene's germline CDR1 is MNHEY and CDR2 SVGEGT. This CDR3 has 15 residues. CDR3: CASTLTGTSTDTYTF. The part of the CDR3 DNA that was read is TGTGCCAGCACCTTGACAGGGACAAGCACAGATACC.

The DNA read from the CDR3 is TGTGCCAGTAGTATTCGTGCAGGGGGAAGGGGAGAGACG. It encodes CASSIRAGGRGET. The CDR3 in its entirety is CASSIRAGGRGETQYF. The chain joins TRBV19 to TRBJ2-3; 7 positions agree with TRBD1. The CDR3 end is not reached by the read, which stops 3 residues before it; the germline J gene fills it in. CDR3 length equals 16 residues. Germline V gene data show CDR1 as LNHDA and CDR2 as SQIVND (reference sequence). The full variable domain, in which reference TRBV19 and TRBJ2-3 provide the parts outside the CDR3, is DGGITQSPKYLFRKEGQNVTLSCEQNLNHDAMYWYRQDPGQGLRLIYYSQIVNDFQKGDIAEGYSVSREKKESFPLTVTSAQKNPTAFYLCASSIRAGGRGETQYFGPGTRLTVL.

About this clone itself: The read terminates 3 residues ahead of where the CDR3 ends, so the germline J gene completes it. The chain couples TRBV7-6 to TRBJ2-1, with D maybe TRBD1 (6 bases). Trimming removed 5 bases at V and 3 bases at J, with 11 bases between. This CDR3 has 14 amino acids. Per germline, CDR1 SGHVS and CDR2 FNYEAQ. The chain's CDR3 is CASSPTGNYNEQFF. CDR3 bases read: TGTGCCAGCAGCCCCACAGGGAACTACAATGAG.

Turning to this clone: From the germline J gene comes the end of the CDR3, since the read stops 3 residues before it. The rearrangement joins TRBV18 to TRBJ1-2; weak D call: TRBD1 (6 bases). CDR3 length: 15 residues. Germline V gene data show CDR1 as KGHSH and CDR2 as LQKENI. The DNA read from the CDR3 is TGTGCCAGCTCACCCAGGGGCGATGTTCCAGATACC. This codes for CASSPRGDVPDT. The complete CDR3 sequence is CASSPRGDVPDTYTF.

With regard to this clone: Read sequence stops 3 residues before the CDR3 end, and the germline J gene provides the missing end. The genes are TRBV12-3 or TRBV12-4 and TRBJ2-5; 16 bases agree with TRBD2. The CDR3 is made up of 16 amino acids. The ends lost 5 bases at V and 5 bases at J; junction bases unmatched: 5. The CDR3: CASSPGLAGGFETQYF. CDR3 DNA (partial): TGTGCCAGCAGTCCGGGACTAGCGGGGGGGTTTGAGACC.

The CDR3 DNA, read in part, is TGTGCCAGTTCCACAGGGTTTAGTGAAAAG. Amino acid sequence: CASSTGFSEK. The whole CDR3 region reads CASSTGFSEKLFF. J is TRBJ2-2 and V is TRBV5-4, with D perhaps matching TRBD1 (6 bases). The read ends 3 residues early relative to the CDR3; the germline J gene fills the gap. CDR3 length: 13 amino acids. Germline V gives CDR1 SGHNT, CDR2 YYREEE (reference sequence).

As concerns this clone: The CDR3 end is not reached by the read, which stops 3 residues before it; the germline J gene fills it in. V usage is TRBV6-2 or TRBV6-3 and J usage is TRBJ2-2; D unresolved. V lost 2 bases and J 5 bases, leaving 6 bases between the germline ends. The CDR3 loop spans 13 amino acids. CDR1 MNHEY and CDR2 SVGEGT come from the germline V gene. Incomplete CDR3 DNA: TGTGCCAGCAGTTACCTGGCAACCGGGGAG. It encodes CASSYLATGE. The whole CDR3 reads CASSYLATGELFF.

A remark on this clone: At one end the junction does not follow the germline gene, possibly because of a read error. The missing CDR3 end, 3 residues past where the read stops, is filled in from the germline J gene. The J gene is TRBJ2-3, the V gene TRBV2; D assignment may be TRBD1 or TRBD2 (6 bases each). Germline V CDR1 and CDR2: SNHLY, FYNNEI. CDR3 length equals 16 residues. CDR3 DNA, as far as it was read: TGTGCCAGCAGTCTCACGGAGGGGGTCTCGGCAGAGACG. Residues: CASSLTEGVSAET. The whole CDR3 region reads CASSLTEGVSAETQYF. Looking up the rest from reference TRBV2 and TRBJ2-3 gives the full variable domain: EPEVTQTPSHQVTQMGQEVILRCVPISNHLYFYWYRQILGQKVEFLVSFYNNEISEKSEIFDDQFSVERPDGSNFTLKIRSTKLEDSAMYFCASSLTEGVSAETQYFGPGTRLTVL.

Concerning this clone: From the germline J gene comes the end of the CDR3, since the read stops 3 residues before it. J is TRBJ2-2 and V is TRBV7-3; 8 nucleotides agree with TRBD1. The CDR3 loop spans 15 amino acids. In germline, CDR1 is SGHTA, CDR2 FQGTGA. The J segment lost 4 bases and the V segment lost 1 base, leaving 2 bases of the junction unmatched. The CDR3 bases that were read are TGTGCCAGCAGCTTAAGGCAGGGGGCCACCGGGGAG. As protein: CASSLRQGATGE. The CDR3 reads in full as CASSLRQGATGELFF.

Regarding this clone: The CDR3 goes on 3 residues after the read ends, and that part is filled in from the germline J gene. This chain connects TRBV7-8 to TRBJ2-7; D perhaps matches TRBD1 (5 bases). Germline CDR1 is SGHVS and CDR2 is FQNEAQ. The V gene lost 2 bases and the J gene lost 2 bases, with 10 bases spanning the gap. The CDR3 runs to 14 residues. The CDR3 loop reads CASSLLQGTYEQYF. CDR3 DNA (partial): TGTGCCAGCAGCTTACTCCAGGGTACCTACGAG.

The CDR3 DNA, read in part, is TGTGCCAGCAGCTTAAGGGGTCAGGGCTCCTACGAC. The encoded protein is CASSLRGQGSYD. The CDR3 in full is CASSLRGQGSYDYTF. V is TRBV7-9 and J is TRBJ1-2, with D perhaps matching TRBD1 (5 bases). The CDR3 end is not reached by the read, which stops 3 residues before it; the germline J gene fills it in. The CDR3 runs to 15 residues. From germline, CDR1 is SEHNR and CDR2 FQNEAQ (reference sequence).

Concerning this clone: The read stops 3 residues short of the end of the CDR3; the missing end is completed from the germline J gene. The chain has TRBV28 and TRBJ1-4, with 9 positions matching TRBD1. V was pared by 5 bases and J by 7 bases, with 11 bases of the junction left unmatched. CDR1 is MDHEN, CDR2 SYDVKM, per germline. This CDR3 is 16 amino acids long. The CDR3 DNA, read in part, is TGTGCCAGCAGTACGACCGGGACAGGGCGGTCTGAAAAA. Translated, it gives CASSTTGTGRSEK. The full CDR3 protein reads CASSTTGTGRSEKLFF.

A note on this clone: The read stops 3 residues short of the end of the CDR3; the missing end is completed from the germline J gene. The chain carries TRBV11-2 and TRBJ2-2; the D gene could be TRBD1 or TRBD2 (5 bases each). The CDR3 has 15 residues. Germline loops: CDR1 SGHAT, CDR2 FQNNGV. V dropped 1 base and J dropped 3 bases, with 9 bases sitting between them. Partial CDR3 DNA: TGTGCCAGCAGCTTAGGGGAGACAGACACCGGGGAG. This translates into CASSLGETDTGE. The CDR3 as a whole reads CASSLGETDTGELFF.

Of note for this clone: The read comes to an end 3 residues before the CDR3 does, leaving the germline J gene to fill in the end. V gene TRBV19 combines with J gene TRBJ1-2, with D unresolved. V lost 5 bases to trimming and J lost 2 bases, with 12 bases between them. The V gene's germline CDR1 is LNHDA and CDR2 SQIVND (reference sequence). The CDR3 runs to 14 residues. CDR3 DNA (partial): TGTGCCAGTAGTGCACGGGGTCCCAACTATGGC. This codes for CASSARGPNYG. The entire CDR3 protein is CASSARGPNYGYTF. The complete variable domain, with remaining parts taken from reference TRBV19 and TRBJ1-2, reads DGGITQSPKYLFRKEGQNVTLSCEQNLNHDAMYWYRQDPGQGLRLIYYSQIVNDFQKGDIAEGYSVSREKKESFPLTVTSAQKNPTAFYLCASSARGPNYGYTFGSGTRLTVV.

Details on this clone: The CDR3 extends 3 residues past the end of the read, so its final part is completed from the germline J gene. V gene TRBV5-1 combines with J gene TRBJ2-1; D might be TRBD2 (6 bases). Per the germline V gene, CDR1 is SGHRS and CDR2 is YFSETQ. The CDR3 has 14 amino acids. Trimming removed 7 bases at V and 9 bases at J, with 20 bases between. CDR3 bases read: TGCGCCAGCGGAACCAATTCCGGGAGCGGTGAG. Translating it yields CASGTNSGSGE. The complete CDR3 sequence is CASGTNSGSGEQFF.

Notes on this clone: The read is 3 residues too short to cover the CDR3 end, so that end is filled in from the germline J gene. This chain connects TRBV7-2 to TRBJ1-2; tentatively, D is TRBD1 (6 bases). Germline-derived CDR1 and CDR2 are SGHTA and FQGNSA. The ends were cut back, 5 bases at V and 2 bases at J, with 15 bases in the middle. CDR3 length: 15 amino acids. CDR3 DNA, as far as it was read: TGTGCCAGCAGCCTACAGGGTCCCCTAAACTATGGC. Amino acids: CASSLQGPLNYG. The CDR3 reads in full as CASSLQGPLNYGYTF.

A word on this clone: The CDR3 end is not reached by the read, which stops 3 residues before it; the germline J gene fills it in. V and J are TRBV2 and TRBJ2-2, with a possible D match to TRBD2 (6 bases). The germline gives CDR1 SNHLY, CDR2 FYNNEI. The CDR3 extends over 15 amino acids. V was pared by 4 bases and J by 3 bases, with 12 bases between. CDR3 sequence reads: CASSAGLPHTGELFF. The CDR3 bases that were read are TGTGCCAGCAGTGCTGGACTACCCCACACCGGGGAG.

CDR3 DNA, as far as it was read: TGTGCCAGCAGCTTATTCTCTGGGGCCAACGTG. It is translated as CASSLFSGANV. The CDR3 in its entirety is CASSLFSGANVLFF. The rearrangement links TRBV7-6 to TRBJ2-2, with a weak D call TRBD1 (5 bases). The read comes to an end 3 residues before the CDR3 does, leaving the germline J gene to fill in the end. The CDR3 totals 14 residues. Per the germline V gene, CDR1 is SGHVS and CDR2 is FNYEAQ.